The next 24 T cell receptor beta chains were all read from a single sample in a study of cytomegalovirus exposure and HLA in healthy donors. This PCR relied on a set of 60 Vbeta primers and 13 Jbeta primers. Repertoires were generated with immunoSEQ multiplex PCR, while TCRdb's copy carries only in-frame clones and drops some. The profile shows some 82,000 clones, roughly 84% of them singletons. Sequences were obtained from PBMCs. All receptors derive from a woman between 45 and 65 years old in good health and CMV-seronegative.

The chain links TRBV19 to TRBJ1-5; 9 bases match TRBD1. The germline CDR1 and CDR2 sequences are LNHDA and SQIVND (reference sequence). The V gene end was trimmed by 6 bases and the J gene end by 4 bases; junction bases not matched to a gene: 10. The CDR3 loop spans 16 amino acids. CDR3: CASSLSGQGRNQPQHF. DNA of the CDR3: TGTGCCAGTAGCCTCTCGGGACAGGGAAGGAATCAGCCCCAGCATTTT.

CDR3 residues: CASSKDRAGELFF. For the CDR3, the DNA is TGCGCCAGCAGCAAGGACAGGGCCGGGGAGCTGTTTTTT. The chain couples TRBV4-1 to TRBJ2-2, with 8 bases fitting TRBD1. Trimming took 5 bases from V and 6 from J; bases not matched to a gene: 2. CDR3 length: 13 residues. Germline CDR1 and CDR2: MGHRA and YSYEKL.

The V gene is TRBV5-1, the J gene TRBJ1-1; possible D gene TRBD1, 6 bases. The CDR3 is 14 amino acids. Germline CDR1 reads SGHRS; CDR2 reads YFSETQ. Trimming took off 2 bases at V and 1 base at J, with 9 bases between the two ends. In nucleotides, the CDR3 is TGCGCCAGCAGCTTTAACAGGGCGAACACTGAAGCTTTCTTT. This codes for CASSFNRANTEAFF.

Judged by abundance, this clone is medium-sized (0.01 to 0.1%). Here the CDR3 reads CASSDTSGGADTQYF. The CDR3 DNA sequence: TGTGCCAGCAGTGACACTAGCGGGGGGGCAGATACGCAGTATTTT. The rearrangement uses TRBV6-4 and TRBJ2-3; 13 bases line up with TRBD2. The germline V gene has CDR1 MRHNA and CDR2 SNTAGT. This CDR3 has 15 residues. The junction had 0 bases not matched to a gene; V was cut back by 2 bases and J by 4 bases.

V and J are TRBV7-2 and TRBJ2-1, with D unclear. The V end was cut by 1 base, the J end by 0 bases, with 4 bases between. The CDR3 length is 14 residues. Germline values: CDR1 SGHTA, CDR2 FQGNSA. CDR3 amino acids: CASSLGLSYNEQFF. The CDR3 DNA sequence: TGTGCCAGCAGCTTAGGACTCTCCTACAATGAGCAGTTCTTC.

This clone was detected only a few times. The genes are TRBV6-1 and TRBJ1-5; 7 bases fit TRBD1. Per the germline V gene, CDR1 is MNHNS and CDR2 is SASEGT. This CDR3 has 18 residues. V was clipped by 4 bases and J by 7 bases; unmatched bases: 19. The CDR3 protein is CASSGPTRRGRTGQPQHF. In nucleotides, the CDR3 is TGTGCCAGCAGTGGACCGACTCGGAGGGGCAGGACAGGACAGCCCCAGCATTTT.

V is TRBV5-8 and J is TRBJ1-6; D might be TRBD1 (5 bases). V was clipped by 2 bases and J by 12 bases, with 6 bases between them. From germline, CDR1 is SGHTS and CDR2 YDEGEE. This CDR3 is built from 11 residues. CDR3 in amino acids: CASSFREPLHF. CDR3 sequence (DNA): TGTGCCAGCAGCTTCAGGGAACCCCTCCACTTT.

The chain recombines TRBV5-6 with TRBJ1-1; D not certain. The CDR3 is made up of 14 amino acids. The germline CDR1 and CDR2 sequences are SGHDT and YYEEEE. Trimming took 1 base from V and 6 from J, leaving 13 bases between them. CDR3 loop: CASSLWRARAEAFF. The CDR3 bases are TGTGCCAGCAGCTTGTGGAGGGCGAGGGCTGAAGCTTTCTTT.

CDR3 loop: CASSLAGTGELFF. The CDR3, as DNA: TGCGCCAGCAGCTTGGCCGGCACCGGGGAGCTGTTTTTT. This chain joins TRBV5-1 and TRBJ2-2; D is unclear. In germline, CDR1 is SGHRS, CDR2 YFSETQ. The V and J ends lost 0 bases and 4 bases respectively, with 4 bases between them. The CDR3 extends over 13 amino acids.

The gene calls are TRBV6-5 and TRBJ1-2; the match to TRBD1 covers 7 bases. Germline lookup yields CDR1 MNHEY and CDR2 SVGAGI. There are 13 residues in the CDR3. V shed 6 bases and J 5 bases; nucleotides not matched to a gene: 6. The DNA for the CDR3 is TGTGCCAGCAGATCCACAGGGGTTTATGGCTACACCTTC. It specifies CASRSTGVYGYTF.

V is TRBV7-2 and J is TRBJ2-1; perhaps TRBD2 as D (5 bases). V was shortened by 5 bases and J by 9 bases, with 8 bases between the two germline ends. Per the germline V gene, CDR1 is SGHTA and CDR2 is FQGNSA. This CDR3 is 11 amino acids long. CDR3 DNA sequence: TGTGCCAGCAGCCAAAGCGGTGAGCAGTTCTTC. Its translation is CASSQSGEQFF.

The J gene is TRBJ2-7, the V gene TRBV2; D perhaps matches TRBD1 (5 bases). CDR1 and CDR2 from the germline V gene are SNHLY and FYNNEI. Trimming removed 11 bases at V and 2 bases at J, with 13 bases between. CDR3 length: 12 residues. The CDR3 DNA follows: TGTGCCTCTTACAGGTTAGCCTACGAGCAGTACTTC. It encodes CASYRLAYEQYF.

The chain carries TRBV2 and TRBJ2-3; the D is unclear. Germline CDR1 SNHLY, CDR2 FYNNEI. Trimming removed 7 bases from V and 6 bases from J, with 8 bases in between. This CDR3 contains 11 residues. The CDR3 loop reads CASILSDTQYF. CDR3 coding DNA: TGTGCCAGCATCCTGTCCGATACGCAGTATTTT.

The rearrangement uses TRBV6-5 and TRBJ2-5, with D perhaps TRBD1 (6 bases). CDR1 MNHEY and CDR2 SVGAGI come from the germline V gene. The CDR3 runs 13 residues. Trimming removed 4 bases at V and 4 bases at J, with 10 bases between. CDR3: CASSSGGRETQYF. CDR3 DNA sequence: TGTGCCAGCAGTTCTGGGGGCAGAGAGACCCAGTACTTC.

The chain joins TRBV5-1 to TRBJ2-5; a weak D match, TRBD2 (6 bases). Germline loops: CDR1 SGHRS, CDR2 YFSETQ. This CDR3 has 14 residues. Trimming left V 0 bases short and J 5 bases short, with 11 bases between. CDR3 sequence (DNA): TGCGCCAGCAGCTTGGCGAGGGCGGGGGAGACCCAGTACTTC. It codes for CASSLARAGETQYF.

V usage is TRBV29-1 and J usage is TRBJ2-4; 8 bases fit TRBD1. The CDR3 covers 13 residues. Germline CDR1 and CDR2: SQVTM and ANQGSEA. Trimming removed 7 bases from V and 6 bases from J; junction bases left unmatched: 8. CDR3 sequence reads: CSAQDRVGNIQYF. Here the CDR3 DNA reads TGCAGCGCCCAGGACAGGGTTGGAAACATTCAGTACTTC.

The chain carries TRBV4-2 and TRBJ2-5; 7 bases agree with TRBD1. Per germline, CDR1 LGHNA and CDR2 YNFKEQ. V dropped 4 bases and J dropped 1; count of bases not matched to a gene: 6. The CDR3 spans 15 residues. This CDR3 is CASSPRTGAQETQYF. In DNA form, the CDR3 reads TGTGCCAGCAGCCCCAGAACAGGGGCCCAAGAGACCCAGTACTTC.

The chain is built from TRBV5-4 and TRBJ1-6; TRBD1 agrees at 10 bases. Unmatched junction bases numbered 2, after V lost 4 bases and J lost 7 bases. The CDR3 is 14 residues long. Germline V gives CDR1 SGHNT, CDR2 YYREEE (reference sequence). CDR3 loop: CASSMTGGNSPLHF. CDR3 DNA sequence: TGTGCCAGCAGCATGACAGGGGGCAATTCACCCCTCCACTTT.

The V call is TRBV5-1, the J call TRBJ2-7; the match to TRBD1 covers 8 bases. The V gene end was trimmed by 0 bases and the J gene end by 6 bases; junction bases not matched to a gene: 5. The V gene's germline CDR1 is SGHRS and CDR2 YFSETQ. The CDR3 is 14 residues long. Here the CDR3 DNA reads TGCGCCAGCAGCTTGGGCCAGGGGGCGTCCGAGCAGTACGTC. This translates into CASSLGQGASEQYV.

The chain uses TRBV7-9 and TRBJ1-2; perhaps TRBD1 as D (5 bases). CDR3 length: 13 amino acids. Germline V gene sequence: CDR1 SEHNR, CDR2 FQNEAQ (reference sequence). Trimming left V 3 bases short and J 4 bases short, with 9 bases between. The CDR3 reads CASSFCDSYGYTF. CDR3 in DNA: TGTGCCAGCAGCTTTTGTGACAGCTATGGCTACACCTTC.

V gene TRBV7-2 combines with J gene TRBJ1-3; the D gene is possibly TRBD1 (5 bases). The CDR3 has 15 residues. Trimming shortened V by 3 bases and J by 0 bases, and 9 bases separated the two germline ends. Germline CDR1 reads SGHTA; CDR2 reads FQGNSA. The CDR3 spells CASSFTGSSGNTIYF. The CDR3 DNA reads TGTGCCAGCAGCTTCACAGGCAGCTCTGGAAACACCATATATTTT.

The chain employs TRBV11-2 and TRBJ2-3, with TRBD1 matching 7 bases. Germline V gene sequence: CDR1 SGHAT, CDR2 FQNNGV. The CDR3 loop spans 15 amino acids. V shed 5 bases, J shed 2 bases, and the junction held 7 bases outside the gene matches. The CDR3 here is CASSLHRGDTDTQYF. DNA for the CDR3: TGTGCCAGCAGCCTACACAGGGGCGACACAGATACGCAGTATTTT.

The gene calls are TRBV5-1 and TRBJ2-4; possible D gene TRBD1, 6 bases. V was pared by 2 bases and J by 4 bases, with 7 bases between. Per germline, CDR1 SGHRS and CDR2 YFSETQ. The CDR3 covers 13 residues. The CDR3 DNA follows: TGCGCCAGCAGCTTAACAGGGAAAAACATTCAGTACTTC. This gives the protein CASSLTGKNIQYF.

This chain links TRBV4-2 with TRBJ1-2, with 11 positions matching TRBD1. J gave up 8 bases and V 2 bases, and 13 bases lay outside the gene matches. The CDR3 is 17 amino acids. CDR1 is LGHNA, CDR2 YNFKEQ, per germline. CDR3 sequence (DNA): TGTGCCAGCAGCCAATCGAAAGAGGGGACAGGGGGAGAGGGCTACACCTTC. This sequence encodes CASSQSKEGTGGEGYTF.